A selection of T cell receptor beta chains follows, all from one sample in a study of blood T cell repertoires in COVID-19. The table came from immunoSEQ multiplex PCR; TCRdb's copy has only in-frame clones and leaves some out. The sample has some 240,000 clones, over 75% seen once. The specimen was peripheral blood. The receptor source for this set is a woman aged 70-85 years with COVID-19, enrolled during active disease. CDR3s include the opening cysteine and the closing phenylalanine or tryptophan. The order of the fields is D gene, clone size, J gene, V gene, CDR3 protein, CDR3 DNA. A D gene is named only where the DNA matches it firmly. Clone size is not always given. Where it is, it says once, few, many or a class for expanded clones.

>NA|NA|TRBJ1-2|TRBV4-2
CASSPGQGGGYTF
TGTGCCAGCAGCCCTGGGCAAGGAGGTGGCTACACCTTC
>NA|NA|TRBJ1-1|TRBV2
CASRWSGFDTEAFF
TGTGCCAGCCGTTGGTCGGGGTTTGACACTGAAGCTTTCTTT
>NA|NA|TRBJ2-5|TRBV7-3
CASSLSFRGTQYF
TGTGCCAGCAGCTTATCCTTCCGGGGGACCCAGTACTTC
>TRBD2|NA|TRBJ2-3|TRBV11-3
CASSPGTSGSWADTQYF
TGTGCCAGCAGCCCCGGGACTAGCGGGAGTTGGGCAGATACGCAGTATTTT
>NA|once|TRBJ1-1|TRBV4-1
CASSLQENTEAFF
TGCGCCAGCAGTCTACAGGAGAACACTGAAGCTTTCTTT
>TRBD1|NA|TRBJ1-1|TRBV3-1/TRBV3-2
CASSRGQGSTEAFF
TGTGCCAGCAGCCGCGGACAGGGGAGTACTGAAGCTTTCTTT
>NA|few|TRBJ1-5|TRBV4-1
CASSQGFGQLNQPQHF
TGCGCCAGCAGCCAAGGTTTTGGACAGCTCAATCAGCCCCAGCATTTT
>TRBD1|NA|TRBJ1-5|TRBV7-9
CASSPGTGGQPQHF
TGTGCCAGCAGCCCCGGGACAGGGGGTCAGCCCCAGCATTTT
>NA|NA|TRBJ2-7|TRBV6-5
CASSYRSGTYEQYF
TGTGCCAGCAGTTACCGATCAGGGACTTACGAGCAGTACTTC
>NA|NA|TRBJ1-1|TRBV12-3/TRBV12-4
CASSLVGGTEAFF
TGTGCCAGCAGTTTAGTGGGGGGGACTGAAGCTTTCTTT
>NA|once|TRBJ1-2|TRBV18
CASSPLDSNYGYTF
TGTGCCAGCTCACCATTAGACAGTAACTATGGCTACACCTTC
>NA|NA|TRBJ2-1|TRBV5-1
CASSLVLASNEQFF
TGCGCCAGCAGCTTGGTGCTAGCTTCCAATGAGCAGTTCTTC
>NA|NA|TRBJ1-5|TRBV6-2/TRBV6-3
CASSYSRQGGNQPQHF
TGTGCCAGCAGTTACAGTCGGCAGGGTGGCAATCAGCCCCAGCATTTT
>NA|NA|TRBJ1-5|TRBV4-2
CASSQEVNSNQPQHF
TGTGCCAGCAGCCAGGAGGTTAATAGCAATCAGCCCCAGCATTTT
>TRBD2|NA|TRBJ2-3|TRBV2
CASLLGLAADTQYF
TGTGCCAGTCTATTGGGACTAGCGGCAGATACGCAGTATTTT
>TRBD1|NA|TRBJ2-7|TRBV7-2
CASGQGTSYEQYF
TGTGCCAGTGGACAGGGTACATCCTACGAGCAGTACTTC
>NA|NA|TRBJ1-6|TRBV4-3
CASSLAAAGYLNSPLHF
TGCGCCAGCAGCCTCGCCGCGGCAGGGTATTTGAATTCACCCCTCCACTTT
>TRBD1|NA|TRBJ1-2|TRBV11-2
CASSLEEQGDYGYTF
TGTGCCAGCAGCTTGGAAGAGCAGGGGGACTATGGCTACACCTTC
>NA|few|TRBJ1-1|TRBV29-1
CSVGTLNTEAFF
TGCAGCGTTGGGACATTGAACACTGAAGCTTTCTTT
>TRBD2|NA|TRBJ2-3|TRBV2
CASRSGTSGTDTQYF
TGTGCCAGCAGGTCCGGGACTAGCGGCACAGATACGCAGTATTTT
>NA|NA|TRBJ2-3|TRBV7-9
CASSSDSPASTDTQYF
TGTGCCAGCAGCTCGGACAGCCCAGCTAGCACAGATACGCAGTATTTT
>NA|NA|TRBJ1-1|TRBV2
CASRDSRGMNTEAFF
TGTGCCAGCAGAGACTCCAGGGGTATGAACACTGAAGCTTTCTTT
>TRBD1|NA|TRBJ1-6|TRBV6-2/TRBV6-3
CASSYQGQVRNSPLHF
TGTGCCAGCAGTTACCAAGGACAGGTCCGAAATTCACCCCTCCACTTT
>TRBD1|NA|TRBJ1-2|TRBV6-2/TRBV6-3
CASSLQPGQVYGYTF
TGTGCCAGCAGCCTACAGCCCGGACAGGTTTATGGCTACACCTTC
>NA|few|TRBJ1-6|TRBV29-1
CSVGSPGEKSPLHF
TGCAGCGTTGGGTCACCCGGGGAAAAATCACCCCTCCACTTT
>NA|once|TRBJ1-1|TRBV24-1
CATSDSNRFVAFF
TGTGCCACCAGTGATTCCAACAGATTCGTGGCTTTCTTT
>TRBD1|NA|TRBJ2-1|TRBV2
CASSGQGYNEQFF
TGTGCCAGCAGTGGACAGGGGTACAATGAGCAGTTCTTC
>NA|NA|TRBJ1-4|TRBV3-1/TRBV3-2
CASSRRGGVEKLFF
TGTGCCAGCAGCCGGCGGGGCGGAGTAGAAAAACTGTTTTTT
>NA|few|TRBJ1-4|TRBV27
CASSFSGHSEKLFF
TGTGCCAGCAGTTTCTCGGGACACTCTGAAAAACTGTTTTTT
>NA|NA|TRBJ1-2|TRBV5-4
CASSRDPTGNIGYTF
TGTGCCAGCAGCCGGGACCCGACAGGCAATATTGGCTACACCTTC